This TCR beta chain was captured in a study of blood T cells in healthy people across ages. This clonotype came up once. Only one base separates this from a far larger clonotype, so it likely reflects a read error. Through a sample-barcoded 5' primer and a J-beta primer mix, a second PCR was run for roughly 6 to 11 cycles. TCRdb re-called the 5' RACE reads through MiXCR, storing one row per CDR3 protein. The sample carries about 730,000 distinct CDR3 sequences, about 42% recorded once. V was pared by 6 bases and J by 4 bases, with 10 bases between. This CDR3 spans 13 amino acids. The J gene is TRBJ2-1, the V gene TRBV12-3 or TRBV12-4; perhaps TRBD1 as D (5 bases). What was sequenced was blood. This sequence originates from a woman aged 55-69 years in good health. The CDR3 DNA reads TGTGCCAGCAGGTTGGGGCAGTACAATGAGCAGTTCTTC. This gives the protein CASRLGQYNEQFF.